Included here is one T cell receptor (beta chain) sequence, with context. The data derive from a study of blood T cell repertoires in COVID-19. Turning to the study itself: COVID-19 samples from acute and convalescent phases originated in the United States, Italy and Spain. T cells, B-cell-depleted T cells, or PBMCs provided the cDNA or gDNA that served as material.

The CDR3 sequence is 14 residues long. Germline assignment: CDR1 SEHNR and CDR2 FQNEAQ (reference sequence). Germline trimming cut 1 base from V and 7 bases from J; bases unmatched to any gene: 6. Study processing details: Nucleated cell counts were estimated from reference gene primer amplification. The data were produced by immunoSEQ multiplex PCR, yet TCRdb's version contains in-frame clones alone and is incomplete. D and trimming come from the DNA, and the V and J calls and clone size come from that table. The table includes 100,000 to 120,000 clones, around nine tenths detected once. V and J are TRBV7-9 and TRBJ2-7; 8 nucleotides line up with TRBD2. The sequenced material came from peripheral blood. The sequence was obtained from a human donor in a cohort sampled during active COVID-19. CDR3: CASSLEAGVGEQYF. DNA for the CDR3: TGTGCCAGCAGCTTAGAAGCGGGAGTAGGAGAGCAGTACTTC.